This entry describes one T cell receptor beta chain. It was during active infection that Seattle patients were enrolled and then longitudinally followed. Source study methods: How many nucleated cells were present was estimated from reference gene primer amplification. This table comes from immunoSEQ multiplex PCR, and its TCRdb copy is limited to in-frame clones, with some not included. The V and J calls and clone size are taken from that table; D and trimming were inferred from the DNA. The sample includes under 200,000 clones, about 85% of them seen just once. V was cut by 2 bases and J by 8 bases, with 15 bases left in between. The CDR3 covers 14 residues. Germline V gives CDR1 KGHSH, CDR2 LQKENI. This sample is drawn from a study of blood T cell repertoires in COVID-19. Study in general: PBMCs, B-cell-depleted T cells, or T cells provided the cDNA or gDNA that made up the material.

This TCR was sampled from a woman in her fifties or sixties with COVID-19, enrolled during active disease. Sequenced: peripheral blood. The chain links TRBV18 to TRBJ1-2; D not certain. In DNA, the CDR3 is TGTGCCAGCTCACCAGATCTCAGTACGGGGGGCTACACCTTC. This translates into CASSPDLSTGGYTF.